This T cell receptor (beta chain) was obtained from a study of cytomegalovirus exposure and HLA in healthy donors. Researchers ran the PCR with 60 Vbeta and 13 Jbeta primers. Produced via immunoSEQ multiplex PCR; TCRdb's table is partial and in-frame only. The sample lists roughly 150,000 clones; around 83% were seen once. Germline values: CDR1 SGHVS, CDR2 FQNEAQ. V was shortened by 5 bases and J by 0 bases, with 11 bases between the two germline ends. This CDR3 spans 15 amino acids. A remark on this clone: Its antigen is not identified.

Study outcomes and limitations: An analysis done earlier found most TCR beta V segments productive about 87% or about 30% of the time. In a later analysis, the majority of CMV-associated beta chains seemingly showed HLA restriction.

The chain combines TRBV7-8 with TRBJ1-5, with a weak D call TRBD1 (5 bases). Sequences were obtained from PBMCs. The TCR sequence derives from a girl aged 2 to 9 in good health and CMV-seropositive. CDR3 nucleotide sequence: TGTGCCAGCAGCCCGACAGCTTATAGCAATCAGCCCCAGCATTTT. Its translation: CASSPTAYSNQPQHF.